The T cell receptor (beta chain) described here comes from a study of T cells in localized non-small cell lung cancer. Regarding the study as a whole: Prolonged overall survival went with higher T cell density in the blood. Because only a single region of the tumor was sequenced, heterogeneity remains possible. Uninvolved adjacent lung showed peak T cell clonality, exceeding tumor.

Some clones are missing from TCRdb's copy, which holds only in-frame ones; the method was immunoSEQ multiplex PCR. The sample has tens of thousands of clones; around 87% are singletons. The CDR3 length is 12 residues. V lost 3 bases, J lost 6 bases, and 7 bases lay in between. CDR1 is SNHLY, CDR2 FYNNEI, per germline. A word on this clone: Antigen specificity is unknown.

Here the sequenced sample was peripheral blood mononuclear cells, taken before any cancer treatment. This rearrangement joins TRBV2 to TRBJ2-3, with D unclear. The sequence was obtained from a man between 40 and 69 years old with stage III lung adenocarcinoma. CDR3 in DNA: TGTGCCAGCAGTGATCCGAGCGATACGCAGTATTTT. As protein: CASSDPSDTQYF.